Listed here are 29 T cell receptor beta chains from one sample, sequenced in a study of blood T cell repertoires in COVID-19. Only in-frame clones appear in the TCRdb table, and some are missing; sequencing was by immunoSEQ multiplex PCR. The table lists 250,000 to 350,000 clones, roughly 80% of them singletons. The material sequenced was peripheral blood. All receptors derive from a human donor with COVID-19, enrolled during active disease. The donor label of this sample is uncertain.

The chain couples TRBV2 to TRBJ2-3; D is uncertain. Between the trimmed V and J ends, which lost 5 bases and 2 bases, there was a span of 14 bases. The CDR3 length is 15 residues. Germline V gene data show CDR1 as SNHLY and CDR2 as FYNNEI. As DNA, the CDR3 is TGTGCCAGCAGTCTTTTGCGGATGAACACAGATACGCAGTATTTT. This translates into CASSLLRMNTDTQYF.

The rearrangement links TRBV27 to TRBJ1-2; D is uncertain. This CDR3 is built from 14 residues. Germline lookup yields CDR1 MNHEY and CDR2 SMNVEV (reference sequence). Trimming removed 2 bases at V and 6 bases at J, with 13 bases between. The CDR3 nucleotides read TGTGCCAGCAGTTTAGGGTACGGGATACATGGCTACACCTTC. Translated: CASSLGYGIHGYTF.

The chain recombines TRBV19 with TRBJ1-4; D uncertain. The CDR3 has 13 amino acids. The V end was cut by 4 bases, the J end by 3 bases, with 6 bases between. The germline gives CDR1 LNHDA, CDR2 SQIVND (reference sequence). In DNA form, the CDR3 reads TGTGCCAGTAGTAGAGGGTCTAATGAAAAACTGTTTTTT. This codes for CASSRGSNEKLFF.

This clone was seen a single time. The rearrangement joins TRBV24-1 to TRBJ2-3, with D unclear. Germline lookup yields CDR1 KGHDR and CDR2 SFDVKD. V was cut by 0 bases and J by 0 bases, with 9 bases left in between. CDR3 length: 16 amino acids. CDR3 bases: TGTGCCACCAGTGATTTGCGAGGAGATAGCACAGATACGCAGTATTTT. Its protein product is CATSDLRGDSTDTQYF.

This sequence joins TRBV3-1 (or the pseudogene TRBV3-2) and TRBJ2-1, with a weak D call TRBD1 (5 bases). V was clipped by 6 bases and J by 9 bases, with 12 bases between them. The germline V gene encodes CDR1 LGHDT and CDR2 YNNKEL (reference sequence). This CDR3 has 12 amino acids. CDR3 sequence (DNA): TGTGCCAGCAGGAACCTAGGGGCTGAGCAGTTCTTC. Translating gives CASRNLGAEQFF.

This clone appeared a few times. V and J are TRBV11-2 and TRBJ2-3, with TRBD2 as a possible D gene (7 bases). The length of the CDR3 is 15 residues. Germline CDR1 SGHAT, CDR2 FQNNGV. Trimming shortened V by 0 bases and J by 4 bases, and 11 bases separated the two germline ends. The CDR3 DNA is TGTGCCAGCAGCTTAGACTCGGGGGGCCCAGATACGCAGTATTTT. This translates into CASSLDSGGPDTQYF.

V gene TRBV9 combines with J gene TRBJ2-2; 9 nucleotides align to TRBD1. This CDR3 contains 16 residues. The J segment lost 2 bases and the V segment lost 6 bases, leaving 8 bases of the junction unmatched. Germline V gene sequence: CDR1 SGDLS, CDR2 YYNGEE. This CDR3 reads CASTTGTGPNTGELFF. DNA of the CDR3: TGTGCCAGCACGACCGGGACAGGGCCAAACACCGGGGAGCTGTTTTTT.

This chain links TRBV5-6 with TRBJ2-7, with a weak D call TRBD1 (7 bases). This CDR3 region has 15 residues. Trimming left V 2 bases short and J 3 bases short, with 15 bases between. Looked up from germline, CDR1 is SGHDT and CDR2 is YYEEEE. CDR3 sequence (DNA): TGTGCCAGCAGCTTTTACCAGGGGGGAGGCTACGAGCAGTACTTC. This sequence encodes CASSFYQGGGYEQYF.

The chain links TRBV30 to TRBJ1-1, with 8 bases identical to TRBD1. CDR1 is GTSNPN and CDR2 is SVGIG in the germline V gene (reference sequence). V was pared by 2 bases and J by 0 bases, with 5 bases of the junction left unmatched. This CDR3 is built from 15 residues. The CDR3 sequence is CAWSRTGFMNTEAFF. The CDR3 DNA reads TGTGCCTGGAGTAGGACAGGGTTCATGAACACTGAAGCTTTCTTT. The full variable domain, completed using reference TRBV30 and TRBJ1-1, is SQTIHQWPATLVQPVGSPLSLECTVEGTSNPNLYWYRQAAGRGLQLLFYSVGIGQISSEVPQNLSASRPQDRQFILSSKKLLLSDSGFYLCAWSRTGFMNTEAFFGQGTRLTVV.

This sequence joins TRBV24-1 and TRBJ2-1; 9 bases line up with TRBD1. Germline-derived CDR1 and CDR2 are KGHDR and SFDVKD. CDR3 length: 16 amino acids. With V trimmed by 1 base and J by 5 bases, 5 bases remained unmatched. CDR3 amino acids: CATSDFGTGTHNEQFF. CDR3 in DNA: TGTGCCACCAGTGATTTCGGGACAGGGACCCACAATGAGCAGTTCTTC.

This chain uses TRBV12-1 with TRBJ1-5; no check of the table's D call, TRBD1, against the DNA was made. TRBV12-1 is given as a pseudogene. This CDR3 has 13 residues. The CDR3 is CASSRDRNQPQHF. The CDR3 coding sequence is TGTGCCAGCAGTCGAGACAGGAATCAGCCCCAGCATTTT.

The chain has TRBV7-9 and TRBJ1-2; 8 nucleotides line up with TRBD1. V was pared by 0 bases and J by 4 bases, with 1 base of the junction left unmatched. Germline lookup yields CDR1 SEHNR and CDR2 FQNEAQ (reference sequence). The CDR3 is 14 residues long. CDR3 in DNA: TGTGCCAGCAGCTTAGCGGGGACAGGCTATGGCTACACCTTC. Encoded protein: CASSLAGTGYGYTF.

Comments on this clone: One junction end disagrees with the germline gene, perhaps due to a read error. The V call is TRBV3-1 (or the pseudogene TRBV3-2), the J call TRBJ2-2; TRBD1 matches 7 bases. The CDR3 contains 16 residues. Germline lookup yields CDR1 LGHDT and CDR2 YNNKEL (reference sequence). The CDR3 protein is CASTQGKGADTGELFF. CDR3 DNA: TGTGCCAGCACCCAAGGAAAGGGGGCTGACACCGGGGAGCTGTTTTTT.

The chain carries TRBV7-9 and TRBJ1-2; no clear D. Trimming left V 5 bases short and J 4 bases short, with 11 bases between. Germline values: CDR1 SEHNR, CDR2 FQNEAQ (reference sequence). The CDR3 has 13 amino acids. In nucleotides, the CDR3 is TGTGCCAGCAGCCAACAACATGGCTATGGCTACACCTTC. Protein sequence: CASSQQHGYGYTF. The variable domain in full, completed from reference TRBV7-9 and TRBJ1-2, reads DTGVSQNPRHKITKRGQNVTFRCDPISEHNRLYWYRQTLGQGPEFLTYFQNEAQLEKSRLLSDRFSAERPKGSFSTLEIQRTEQGDSAMYLCASSQQHGYGYTFGSGTRLTVV.

This chain connects TRBV7-2 to TRBJ1-5; D is unclear. The CDR3 runs 12 residues. Trimming stripped 3 bases from V and 8 bases from J, with 8 bases between. Germline CDR1 and CDR2: SGHTA and FQGNSA. The CDR3: CASSLGAKPQHF. In DNA form, the CDR3 reads TGTGCCAGCAGCTTGGGAGCGAAGCCCCAGCATTTT.

V usage is TRBV27 and J usage is TRBJ1-6; D gene unclear. V was trimmed by 0 bases and J by 7 bases, leaving 4 bases between them. CDR3 size: 13 residues. Germline V lookup: CDR1 MNHEY, CDR2 SMNVEV (reference sequence). The CDR3 DNA reads TGTGCCAGCAGTTTATCACAGAATTCACCCCTCCACTTT. Its translation is CASSLSQNSPLHF.

V is TRBV11-1 and J is TRBJ2-6; no clear D gene. Germline CDR1 is SGHAT and CDR2 is FQDESV (reference sequence). The ends were cut back, 5 bases at V and 0 bases at J, with 5 bases in the middle. There are 14 residues in the CDR3. The CDR3 loop reads CASSVNSGANVLTF. The CDR3 DNA sequence: TGTGCCAGCAGCGTCAACTCTGGGGCCAACGTCCTGACTTTC.

This clone was observed once. V gene TRBV4-3 combines with J gene TRBJ1-2; 8 positions agree with TRBD1. The CDR3 contains 13 residues. V shed 5 bases and J 4 bases; nucleotides not matched to a gene: 3. Germline CDR1 is LGHNA and CDR2 is YSLEER. CDR3 amino acids: CASSGQGPYGYTF. CDR3 nucleotides: TGCGCCAGCAGCGGACAGGGACCCTATGGCTACACCTTC.

The chain is built from TRBV4-1 and TRBJ2-2, with 7 bases matching TRBD1. The CDR3 is made up of 17 amino acids. Germline CDR1 and CDR2: MGHRA and YSYEKL. The J segment lost 2 bases and the V segment lost 1 base, leaving 7 bases of the junction unmatched. CDR3 bases: TGCGCCAGCAGCCAAGTTTTCGGGACAGCCAACACCGGGGAGCTGTTTTTT. Translating gives CASSQVFGTANTGELFF.

The J gene is TRBJ1-2, the V gene TRBV30; the match to TRBD1 covers 11 bases. CDR3 length: 13 residues. V dropped 3 bases and J dropped 7; count of bases not matched to a gene: 4. Germline V gene sequence: CDR1 GTSNPN, CDR2 SVGIG (reference sequence). The CDR3 loop reads CAWRGQGGSGYTF. For the CDR3, the DNA is TGTGCCTGGAGGGGACAGGGGGGTTCTGGCTACACCTTC. The full variable domain, completed using reference TRBV30 and TRBJ1-2, is SQTIHQWPATLVQPVGSPLSLECTVEGTSNPNLYWYRQAAGRGLQLLFYSVGIGQISSEVPQNLSASRPQDRQFILSSKKLLLSDSGFYLCAWRGQGGSGYTFGSGTRLTVV.

The chain carries TRBV5-6 and TRBJ2-5; 11 nucleotides agree with TRBD2. V shed 4 bases, J shed 1 base, and the junction held 6 bases outside the gene matches. The germline gives CDR1 SGHDT, CDR2 YYEEEE. This CDR3 has 16 residues. The CDR3 loop is CASSTPGLAAQETQYF. In DNA, the CDR3 is TGTGCCAGCAGCACCCCGGGACTAGCGGCCCAAGAGACCCAGTACTTC.

Concerning this clone: Sequence at one end of the junction differs from germline and may be a read error. The chain carries TRBV7-7 and TRBJ2-5, with a tentative D call TRBD2 (6 bases). Germline loops: CDR1 SSHAT, CDR2 FNYEAQ (reference sequence). The CDR3 covers 16 residues. The CDR3, as DNA: TGTGCTAGCAGCTTAGCCCCGGGACGGGGAGGTGGGACCCAGTACTTC. Translating gives CASSLAPGRGGGTQYF.

The V call is TRBV4-3, the J call TRBJ1-5, with D unclear. Germline CDR1 is LGHNA and CDR2 is YSLEER. Trimming cost V 0 bases and J 4 bases, with 4 bases left between them. This CDR3 has 13 amino acids. CDR3 loop: CASSQDQNQPQHF. The CDR3 region has the DNA TGCGCCAGCAGCCAAGATCAGAATCAGCCCCAGCATTTT.

The rearrangement joins TRBV15 to TRBJ2-7; D is perhaps TRBD1 (6 bases). The length of the CDR3 is 14 residues. Trimming pared 5 bases from V and 3 bases from J, leaving 14 bases between. Germline V gene sequence: CDR1 LNHNV, CDR2 YYDKDF (reference sequence). The CDR3 bases are TGTGCCACCAGCGGAATGGACAGATTCTACGAGCAGTACTTC. Translation: CATSGMDRFYEQYF. Looking up the rest from reference TRBV15 and TRBJ2-7 gives the full variable domain: DAMVIQNPRYQVTQFGKPVTLSCSQTLNHNVMYWYQQKSSQAPKLLFHYYDKDFNNEADTPDNFQSRRPNTSFCFLDIRSPGLGDTAMYLCATSGMDRFYEQYFGPGTRLTVT.

The chain is built from TRBV15 and TRBJ1-2, with TRBD1 matching over 8 bases. The CDR3 contains 15 residues. The ends lost 0 bases at V and 6 bases at J; junction bases unmatched: 6. From germline, CDR1 is LNHNV and CDR2 YYDKDF (reference sequence). The chain's CDR3 is CATSRDPQGADGYTF. For the CDR3, the DNA is TGTGCCACCAGCAGAGATCCGCAGGGGGCGGATGGCTACACCTTC.

V usage is TRBV3-1 (or the pseudogene TRBV3-2) and J usage is TRBJ2-3, with D uncertain. From germline, CDR1 is LGHDT and CDR2 YNNKEL (reference sequence). This CDR3 comprises 15 residues. The V gene lost 1 base and the J gene lost 2 bases, with 10 bases spanning the gap. The CDR3 sequence: CASSQGAHITDTQYF. The CDR3, as DNA: TGTGCCAGCAGCCAAGGGGCCCACATCACAGATACGCAGTATTTT.

The chain carries TRBV6-2 or TRBV6-3 and TRBJ1-4; D unresolved. Germline-derived CDR1 and CDR2 are MNHEY and SVGEGT. V lost 0 bases, J lost 8 bases, and 7 bases lay in between. This CDR3 has 13 amino acids. CDR3 DNA: TGTGCCAGCAGTTACTCGAGGCGGGAAAAACTGTTTTTT. Residues: CASSYSRREKLFF.

The rearrangement uses TRBV7-2 and TRBJ2-5, with 11 nucleotides matching TRBD2. The germline V gene has CDR1 SGHTA and CDR2 FQGNSA. Losses at the gene ends were 2 bases for V and 1 base for J; bases not matched to a gene: 0. This CDR3 comprises 15 residues. The CDR3 loop reads CASSLLAGGQETQYF. As DNA, the CDR3 is TGTGCCAGCAGCTTACTAGCGGGAGGCCAAGAGACCCAGTACTTC.

The chain combines TRBV3-1 (or the pseudogene TRBV3-2) with TRBJ2-5, with D hard to call. Trimming left V 0 bases short and J 5 bases short, with 13 bases between. CDR1 is LGHDT and CDR2 is YNNKEL in the germline V gene (reference sequence). The CDR3 has 15 residues. CDR3 sequence: CASSQEPNQLETQYF. DNA for the CDR3: TGTGCCAGCAGCCAAGAGCCCAACCAACTGGAGACCCAGTACTTC.